Detailed here is one T cell receptor beta chain. The target antigen is unknown. The sample originates from a study of blood T cells in healthy people across ages. Study-wide context: Per two T cells, about one barcoded beta molecule was captured through template switching. Study-wide results and limits: Naive CD4+ cell counts and diversity both ran higher in long-lived than in aged donors.

With a J-beta primer mix and a sample-barcoded 5' primer, a second PCR ran about 6 to 11 cycles. Every sample gave at least 3 million paired-end reads containing CDR3. TCRdb processed the 5' RACE reads anew with MiXCR; each CDR3 protein has one entry. The sample includes about 670,000 distinct CDR3 sequences, over 40% of them seen just once. This CDR3 spans 16 amino acids. Looked up from germline, CDR1 is MNHEY and CDR2 is SVGAGI. The rearrangement links TRBV6-5 to TRBJ2-5, with a tentative D call TRBD2 (6 bases). The assigned J gene may be wrong: the sequence end matches TRBJ2-7 better. The clonotype originates from a woman older than 75 in good health. The source material was blood. The DNA for the CDR3 is TGTGCCAGCAGTTACTCTGGGGGGTTCTCTTACTACGAGCAGTACTTC. Translating it yields CASSYSGGFSYYEQYF.